This is a list of T cell receptor beta chains from one sample in a study of cytomegalovirus exposure and HLA in healthy donors. Sequenced by immunoSEQ multiplex PCR; TCRdb stores in-frame clones only, minus some. The sample lists about 43,000 clones; around 90% were seen once. The sample was PBMCs. The receptors were sampled from a man between 18 and 35 years old in good health and CMV-seronegative. Each CDR3 is given with its conserved first and last residue. Fields, in order: V gene, J gene, clone size, D gene, CDR3 DNA, CDR3 protein. The D gene is left open where the match is weak. The size entry is marked missing in some rows and otherwise reads once, few, many or a size class.

TRBV18	TRBJ2-7	-	TRBD2	TGTGCCAGCTCACCAGTCGGGACTAGCGGAATTAGCTCCTACGAGCAGTACTTC	CASSPVGTSGISSYEQYF
TRBV13	TRBJ1-2	-	-	TGTGCCAGCAGCTTATGGGGGGAAATGACTGGCTACACCTTC	CASSLWGEMTGYTF
TRBV27	TRBJ2-5	-	TRBD2	TGTGCCAGCACCCCGGGGGGGCGTGAGACCCAGTACTTC	CASTPGGRETQYF
TRBV5-5	TRBJ2-7	-	-	TGTGCCAGCAGCTTGGGGATTTCAGGCCCCTTTCGGGAGCAGTACTTC	CASSLGISGPFREQYF
TRBV10-3	TRBJ1-5	-	-	TGTGCCATCGGGGCAGAACCTAGCAATCAGCCCCAGCATTTT	CAIGAEPSNQPQHF
TRBV19	TRBJ1-4	-	-	TGTGCCAGTAGTATAGACGGGGTTGGCCAGTCGGGTGAAAAACTGTTTTTT	CASSIDGVGQSGEKLFF
TRBV7-6	TRBJ2-2	-	TRBD2	TGTGCCAGCAGCCCAAGAATCGGGACTAGCTTGCCCGGGGAGCTGTTTTTT	CASSPRIGTSLPGELFF
TRBV6-1	TRBJ2-7	-	TRBD2	TGTGCCAGCAGTTGGACTAGCGGGAGGGCCGCCGAGCAGTACTTC	CASSWTSGRAAEQYF
TRBV19	TRBJ2-6	-	-	TGTGCCAGTAGTCAGGGCGGAGGGGCCAACGTCCTGACTTTC	CASSQGGGANVLTF
TRBV6-5	TRBJ1-1	-	TRBD1	TGTGCCAGCAGATGGGACAGAATGAACACTGAAGCTTTCTTT	CASRWDRMNTEAFF
TRBV6-1	TRBJ1-5	-	-	TGTGCCAGCAGTTCCACACGACGTAGCGATCAGCCCCAGCATTTT	CASSSTRRSDQPQHF
TRBV4-2	TRBJ2-1	-	-	TGTGCCAGCAGCCAAGATTTGGGCGGGGTCTACAATGAGCAGTTCTTC	CASSQDLGGVYNEQFF
TRBV11-2	TRBJ2-5	-	-	TGTGCCAGCAGCTCGTTTAGCGAGACCCAGTACTTC	CASSSFSETQYF
TRBV9	TRBJ2-5	-	-	TGTGCCAGCAGCCCCGGGAATTTATGCCTCAGGTACTTC	CASSPGNLCLRYF
TRBV2	TRBJ2-7	few	-	TGTGCCAGCAGTGTAAAAGAGCAGTACTTC	CASSVKEQYF
TRBV4-3	TRBJ2-1	-	TRBD2	TGCGCCAGCAGCCAAGATGCCCCGCTAGCGGACTTCTACAATGAGCAGTTCTTC	CASSQDAPLADFYNEQFF
TRBV29-1	TRBJ2-1	-	TRBD2	TGCAGCGGCCATTCCGGGAGGGCTTTGGGTAATGAGCAGTTCTTC	CSGHSGRALGNEQFF
TRBV7-9	TRBJ2-3	-	-	TGTGCCAGCAGCCCAGGGGCCCTTTTTGGGGGCACAGATACGCAGTATTTT	CASSPGALFGGTDTQYF
TRBV18	TRBJ2-7	-	-	TGTGCCAGCTCGCCTAGGCAGCCATCTGGAGAGCAGTACTTC	CASSPRQPSGEQYF
TRBV5-6	TRBJ1-1	medium-sized	-	TGTGCCAGCAGCTTATTTAGTGCGCTAGAAGCTTTCTTT	CASSLFSALEAFF
TRBV5-1	TRBJ2-4	once	TRBD2	TGCGCCAGCAACTTGGGCTTTCAGGGAGGGGCCAAAAACATTCAGTACTTC	CASNLGFQGGAKNIQYF
TRBV2	TRBJ2-3	once	TRBD1	TGTGCCAGCAGTCAATTACTCACAGGGGCCCTAACAGATACGCAGTATTTT	CASSQLLTGALTDTQYF
TRBV18	TRBJ2-7	-	-	TGTGCCAGCCCGTGGACTGACACCTACGAGCAGTACTTC	CASPWTDTYEQYF
TRBV6-5	TRBJ2-3	-	TRBD1	TGTGCCAGCAGTTTGGACAGGGCGGCAGATACGCAGTATTTT	CASSLDRAADTQYF
TRBV4-3	TRBJ2-2	-	-	TGCGCCAGCAGCCATGATACTGATGCGAACACCGGGGAGCTGTTTTTT	CASSHDTDANTGELFF
TRBV4-2	TRBJ2-1	-	TRBD2	TGTGCCAGCAGCCCGAGGACTAGTATCCTAGATGAGCAGTTCTTC	CASSPRTSILDEQFF
TRBV6-4	TRBJ2-1	-	-	TGTGCCAGCAGTGAACAGGGAGCGGAGGATTACAATGAGCAGTTCTTC	CASSEQGAEDYNEQFF
TRBV6-5	TRBJ2-3	-	-	TGTGCCAGCACTCAACCCGCAGGGTCCACAGATACGCAGTATTTT	CASTQPAGSTDTQYF
TRBV15	TRBJ2-5	-	-	TGTGCCACCAGCAGAGATCAACACAGACAAGAGACCCAGTACTTC	CATSRDQHRQETQYF
TRBV5-1	TRBJ2-2	-	-	TGCGCCAGCGGCCGTACGGGCAGGGGAGAATCCGGGGAGCTGTTTTTT	CASGRTGRGESGELFF
TRBV7-6	TRBJ2-2	-	TRBD2	TGTGCCAGCAGCTTAGTTACCCAGCGGGAGTACACCGGGGAGCTGTTTTTT	CASSLVTQREYTGELFF
TRBV14	TRBJ1-1	once	-	TGTGCCAGCAGCCAAGAGCGTGGGAGGACCACTGAAGCTTTCTTT	CASSQERGRTTEAFF
TRBV7-3	TRBJ2-2	-	TRBD1	TGTGCCAGCAGCGGCTGGACAGGGGGTTTCACCGGGGAGCTGTTTTTT	CASSGWTGGFTGELFF
TRBV7-2	TRBJ2-3	-	TRBD2	TGTGCCAGCAGCTTTTTAGGTCCTAGCGGGGTCACAGATACGCAGTATTTT	CASSFLGPSGVTDTQYF
TRBV5-1	TRBJ2-5	once	TRBD1	TGCGCCAGCAGCAAGCGACAGGGGTACCAAGAGACCCAGTACTTC	CASSKRQGYQETQYF
TRBV14	TRBJ2-2	-	TRBD1	TGTGCCAGCAGCCTACCTCGGACAGGGAACACCGGGGAGCTGTTTTTT	CASSLPRTGNTGELFF
TRBV6-5	TRBJ1-5	-	-	TGTGCCAGCAGTCCTCAGGGTGGCAATCAGCCCCAGCATTTT	CASSPQGGNQPQHF
TRBV9	TRBJ2-3	-	TRBD2	TGTGCCAGCAGCGTACCCCGGGCCGGACTAGAGTCTAGCACAGATACGCAGTATTTT	CASSVPRAGLESSTDTQYF
TRBV28	TRBJ1-3	-	-	TGTGCCAGCAGCCAGGTTCTGGGCTCTGGAAACACCATATATTTT	CASSQVLGSGNTIYF
TRBV7-9	TRBJ2-3	-	TRBD2	TGTGCCAGCAGCGGGGGGAAGCGGGAGACAGATACGCAGTATTTT	CASSGGKRETDTQYF
TRBV7-2	TRBJ2-1	once	-	TGTGCCAGCAGCCAAGGTGGGGGGGCTTCCAATGAGCAGTTCTTC	CASSQGGGASNEQFF
TRBV7-3	TRBJ1-1	-	-	TGTGCCAGCAGCCTCGACAGATACACTGAAGCTTTCTTT	CASSLDRYTEAFF
TRBV5-1	TRBJ2-5	-	-	TGCGCCAGCAGCTTTAGGAGCAATCAAGAGACCCAGTACTTC	CASSFRSNQETQYF
TRBV7-9	TRBJ2-3	-	-	TGTGCCAGCAGCTTCCTACAGGGACCCACGATAGATACGCAGTATTTT	CASSFLQGPTIDTQYF
TRBV10-1	TRBJ1-1	-	-	TGCGCCAGCACAGGGCCAGGCACTGAAGCTTTCTTT	CASTGPGTEAFF
TRBV7-2	TRBJ2-7	-	TRBD2	TGTGCCAGCAGCTTAGCGGCAGGGAACGGGGGGGCAAGCTACGAGCAGTACTTC	CASSLAAGNGGASYEQYF
TRBV2	TRBJ2-1	-	-	TGTGCCAGCAGCAGAAACAATGAGCAGTTCTTC	CASSRNNEQFF
TRBV6-1	TRBJ2-1	-	TRBD1	TGTGCCAGCAGCCCCGGACAGGTGGGGAATGAGCAGTTCTTC	CASSPGQVGNEQFF
TRBV7-2	TRBJ1-1	-	-	TGTGCCAGCAGCTTAGCTAGGGGCGCTGAAGCTTTCTTT	CASSLARGAEAFF